These 19 T cell receptor beta chains came from one sample sequenced in a study of blood T cell repertoires in COVID-19 (dated by TCRdb to 2018 to 2021). The library came from the immunoSEQ multiplex PCR assay. TCRdb's version of the immuneACCESS table is confined to in-frame rearrangements and falls short of the full clone set. An unresolved V gene accounts for under half of the shortfall where checked; the remainder is of unknown origin. The sample contains roughly 330,000 clones, 85% to 90% of them found a single time. The top ten clonotypes cover around 4% of the sample. Sample: peripheral blood. Receptors were obtained from a woman in her fifties or sixties with active or convalescent COVID-19.

The V call is TRBV14, the J call TRBJ2-4; 8 bases line up with TRBD2. The CDR3 extends over 15 amino acids. Germline V gene sequence: CDR1 SGHDN, CDR2 FVKESK. Trimming at V came to 4 bases and at J to 7 bases, leaving 9 bases not matched to a gene. CDR3 sequence reads: CASSPRRGASNIQYF. The CDR3 coding sequence is TGTGCCAGCAGCCCGAGGCGGGGGGCCAGTAACATTCAGTACTTC.

The CDR3 DNA is TGTGCCAGTAGTAGAAACGGGGGGGTTGGCAATGAGCAGTTCTTC. Its translation is CASSRNGGVGNEQFF. This chain joins TRBV19 and TRBJ2-1, with 8 bases lining up with TRBD2. CDR1 is LNHDA and CDR2 is SQIVND in the germline V gene (reference sequence). The V and J ends lost 4 bases and 6 bases, in that order; junction bases with no gene match: 8. The CDR3 totals 15 residues.

This chain joins TRBV18 and TRBJ1-4; possible D gene TRBD1, 6 bases. The CDR3 extends over 20 amino acids. V was shortened by 3 bases and J by 0 bases, with 23 bases between the two germline ends. CDR1 is KGHSH and CDR2 is LQKENI in the germline V gene. This chain's CDR3 is CASSPFAARQQGPTNEKLFF. DNA for the CDR3: TGTGCCAGCTCACCTTTCGCCGCTCGGCAGCAGGGGCCAACTAATGAAAAACTGTTTTTT.

V gene TRBV4-3 combines with J gene TRBJ1-1, with D perhaps TRBD1 (6 bases). This CDR3 has 13 amino acids. Trimming removed 5 bases at V and 1 base at J, with 8 bases between. From germline, CDR1 is LGHNA and CDR2 YSLEER. CDR3 region: CASSMTGNTEAFF. In nucleotides, the CDR3 is TGCGCCAGCAGCATGACAGGGAACACTGAAGCTTTCTTT.

The chain links TRBV4-1 to TRBJ2-2, with 10 positions matching TRBD1. The germline gives CDR1 MGHRA, CDR2 YSYEKL. The CDR3 loop spans 14 amino acids. V dropped 4 bases and J dropped 5; count of bases not matched to a gene: 1. CDR3 residues: CASSPGQGTGELFF. As DNA, the CDR3 is TGCGCCAGCAGCCCGGGACAGGGGACCGGGGAGCTGTTTTTT.

This clone appeared a single time. The chain recombines TRBV11-2 with TRBJ2-1, with 7 nucleotides matching TRBD2. The trim removed 4 bases at V and 0 bases at J, leaving 3 bases unmatched. This CDR3 is built from 15 residues. Germline V gene sequence: CDR1 SGHAT, CDR2 FQNNGV. This CDR3 reads CASSSAGVSYNEQFF. In DNA form, the CDR3 reads TGTGCCAGCAGCTCCGCGGGGGTCTCCTACAATGAGCAGTTCTTC.

This rearrangement joins TRBV6-2 or TRBV6-3 to TRBJ1-5; a possible D gene is TRBD1 (5 bases). Per the germline V gene, CDR1 is MNHEY and CDR2 is SVGEGT. CDR3 length: 14 amino acids. V lost 0 bases and J 4 bases, leaving 7 bases between the germline ends. The CDR3 here is CASSYSSGNQPQHF. The CDR3 coding sequence is TGTGCCAGCAGTTACTCCTCAGGGAATCAGCCCCAGCATTTT.

The chain is built from TRBV4-1 and TRBJ1-2, with a possible D match to TRBD1 (6 bases). Germline V gives CDR1 MGHRA, CDR2 YSYEKL. The CDR3 runs to 15 residues. Trimming cost V 0 bases and J 7 bases, with 15 bases left between them. The CDR3 protein is CASSQDHTGWIGYTF. In nucleotides, the CDR3 is TGCGCCAGCAGCCAAGATCACACAGGGTGGATTGGCTACACCTTC.

CDR3 residues: CASSRVGGKYEAFF. For the CDR3, the DNA is TGTGCCAGCAGCCGAGTCGGGGGGAAGTATGAAGCTTTCTTT. The chain recombines TRBV7-9 with TRBJ1-1; D is possibly TRBD1 (5 bases). Germline values: CDR1 SEHNR, CDR2 FQNEAQ (reference sequence). CDR3 length equals 14 residues. V was shortened by 5 bases and J by 7 bases, with 17 bases between the two germline ends.

The chain couples TRBV7-9 to TRBJ1-3; D is perhaps TRBD1 (5 bases). The CDR3 has 19 amino acids. Trimming took 7 bases from V and 4 from J, leaving 29 bases between them. CDR1 is SEHNR, CDR2 FQNEAQ, per germline (reference sequence). CDR3 DNA: TGTGCCAGCAAGCCCTTGTCGACAGCTATCAATCTCAGGGGAAACACCATATATTTT. Translated, it gives CASKPLSTAINLRGNTIYF.

The CDR3, as DNA: TGTGCCAGCAGCCCGACAGGGACCAACACCGGGGAGCTGTTTTTT. This sequence encodes CASSPTGTNTGELFF. This sequence joins TRBV5-4 and TRBJ2-2; 7 bases are a match to TRBD1. CDR3 length: 15 amino acids. V gave up 4 bases and J gave up 2 bases; unmatched junction bases: 5. Germline V lookup: CDR1 SGHNT, CDR2 YYREEE (reference sequence).

The genes are TRBV30 and TRBJ1-2; perhaps TRBD1 as D (5 bases). Trimming left V 0 bases short and J 2 bases short, with 10 bases between. Per germline, CDR1 GTSNPN and CDR2 SVGIG (reference sequence). The CDR3 extends over 14 amino acids. The CDR3 coding sequence is TGTGCCTGGAGTGTACGTCGGGGGAACTATGGCTACACCTTC. As protein: CAWSVRRGNYGYTF.

The J gene is TRBJ1-2, the V gene TRBV5-6; 8 nucleotides align to TRBD1. Germline V CDR1 and CDR2: SGHDT, YYEEEE. This CDR3 region has 14 residues. V gave up 4 bases and J gave up 5 bases; unmatched junction bases: 7. CDR3 sequence reads: CASSRGTGIYGYTF. CDR3 bases: TGTGCCAGCAGCAGGGGGACAGGTATTTATGGCTACACCTTC.

The genes are TRBV10-3 and TRBJ2-5, with a weak D call TRBD2 (5 bases). The CDR3 runs 14 residues. V was shortened by 10 bases and J by 1 base, with 16 bases between the two germline ends. Looked up from germline, CDR1 is ENHRY and CDR2 is SYGVKD. The CDR3, as DNA: TGTGCCACGTACCCTCCGGGGATCCAAGAGACCCAGTACTTC. It codes for CATYPPGIQETQYF.

The chain carries TRBV29-1 and TRBJ1-4, with 8 nucleotides matching TRBD1. Germline-derived CDR1 and CDR2 are SQVTM and ANQGSEA. The ends lost 5 bases at V and 6 bases at J; junction bases unmatched: 8. CDR3 length equals 14 residues. In nucleotides, the CDR3 is TGCAGCGTTACGGACAGGGCGGCCCATGAAAAACTGTTTTTT. The encoded protein is CSVTDRAAHEKLFF. Using reference TRBV29-1 and TRBJ1-4 for the parts outside the CDR3, the full variable domain is SAVISQKPSRDICQRGTSLTIQCQVDSQVTMMFWYRQQPGQSLTLIATANQGSEATYESGFVIDKFPISRPNLTFSTLTVSNMSPEDSSIYLCSVTDRAAHEKLFFGSGTQLSVL.

This clone was detected a few times. This rearrangement joins TRBV7-7 to TRBJ2-2, with D possibly being TRBD2 (5 bases). The CDR3 consists of 12 residues. CDR1 and CDR2 from the germline V gene are SSHAT and FNYEAQ (reference sequence). CDR3 sequence reads: CAPRRISGELFF. In DNA, the CDR3 is TGTGCTCCGAGGAGGATTTCCGGGGAGCTGTTTTTT.

The table lists this clone with a few counts. The V gene is TRBV5-6, the J gene TRBJ1-1; 7 bases fit TRBD1. Germline lookup yields CDR1 SGHDT and CDR2 YYEEEE. J lost 1 base, V lost 7 bases, and 13 bases had no gene match. The CDR3 covers 16 residues. The chain's CDR3 is CASGAGGIPSNTEAFF. In DNA, the CDR3 is TGTGCCAGCGGAGCAGGGGGTATCCCATCGAACACTGAAGCTTTCTTT.

The rearrangement joins TRBV29-1 to TRBJ2-2; D is perhaps TRBD1 (6 bases). The CDR3 totals 11 residues. Trimming left V 7 bases short and J 7 bases short, with 10 bases between. Per the germline V gene, CDR1 is SQVTM and CDR2 is ANQGSEA. The CDR3 sequence: CSGTGFGELFF. CDR3 nucleotide sequence: TGCAGCGGTACAGGGTTCGGGGAGCTGTTTTTT.

This chain joins TRBV2 and TRBJ1-2, with a possible D match to TRBD1 (6 bases). The CDR3 totals 17 residues. Germline V gives CDR1 SNHLY, CDR2 FYNNEI. V lost 2 bases, J lost 4 bases, and 20 bases lay in between. The CDR3 spells CASSEKSFRTALYGYTF. CDR3 sequence (DNA): TGTGCCAGCAGTGAAAAGTCCTTTCGGACAGCACTCTATGGCTACACCTTC.